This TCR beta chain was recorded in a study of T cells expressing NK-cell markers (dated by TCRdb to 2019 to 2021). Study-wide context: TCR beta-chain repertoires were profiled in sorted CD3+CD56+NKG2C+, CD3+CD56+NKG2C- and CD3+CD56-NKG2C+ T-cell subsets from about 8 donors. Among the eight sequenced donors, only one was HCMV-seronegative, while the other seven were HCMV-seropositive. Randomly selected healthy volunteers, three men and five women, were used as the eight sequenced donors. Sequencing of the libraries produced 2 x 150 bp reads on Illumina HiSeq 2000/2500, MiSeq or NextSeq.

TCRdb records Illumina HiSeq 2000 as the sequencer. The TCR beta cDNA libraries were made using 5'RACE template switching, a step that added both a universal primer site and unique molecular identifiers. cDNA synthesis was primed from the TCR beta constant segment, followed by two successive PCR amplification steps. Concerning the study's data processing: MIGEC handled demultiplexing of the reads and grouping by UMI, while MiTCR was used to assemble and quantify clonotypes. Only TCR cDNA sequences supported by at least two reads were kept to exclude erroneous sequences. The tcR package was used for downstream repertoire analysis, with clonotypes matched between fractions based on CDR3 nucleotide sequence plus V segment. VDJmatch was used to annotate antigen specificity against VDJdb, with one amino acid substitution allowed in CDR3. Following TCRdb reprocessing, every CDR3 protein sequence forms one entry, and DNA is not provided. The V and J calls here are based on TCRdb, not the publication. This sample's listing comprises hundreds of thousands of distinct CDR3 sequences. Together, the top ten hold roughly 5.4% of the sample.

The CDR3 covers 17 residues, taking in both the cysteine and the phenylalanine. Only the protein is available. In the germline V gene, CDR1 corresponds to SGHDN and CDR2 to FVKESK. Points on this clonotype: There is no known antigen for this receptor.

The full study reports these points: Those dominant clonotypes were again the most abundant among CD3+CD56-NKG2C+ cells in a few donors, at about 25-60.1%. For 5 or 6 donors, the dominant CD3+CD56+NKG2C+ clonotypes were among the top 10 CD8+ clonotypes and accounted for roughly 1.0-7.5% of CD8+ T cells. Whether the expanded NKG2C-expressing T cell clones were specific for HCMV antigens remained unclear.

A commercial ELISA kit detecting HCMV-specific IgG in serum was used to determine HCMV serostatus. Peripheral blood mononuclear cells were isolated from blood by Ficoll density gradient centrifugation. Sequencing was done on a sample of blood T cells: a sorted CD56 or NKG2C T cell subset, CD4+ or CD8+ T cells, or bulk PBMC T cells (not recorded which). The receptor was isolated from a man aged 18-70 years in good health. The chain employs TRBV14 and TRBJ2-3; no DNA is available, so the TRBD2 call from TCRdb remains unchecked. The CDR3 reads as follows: CASRPRGLAGVTDTQYF.